Sequencing of this T cell receptor beta chain was carried out in a study of cytomegalovirus exposure and HLA in healthy donors. PCR was performed using 60 Vbeta and 13 Jbeta primers. Data came from immunoSEQ multiplex PCR; TCRdb stores just in-frame clones and leaves some out. Among 78,000 or so clones listed, more than 50% were seen once. Overall study results and limits: Reportedly, HLA-A and HLA-B alleles of most subjects were accurately predicted from TCR beta. Altogether, 150 to 200 TCR beta chains were recorded as cytomegalovirus-associated. There were a few CMV-associated chains whose specificity for CMV antigens was confirmed in vitro. Later analysis indicated greater clonal expansion among HLA-associated TCR beta chains than among equally common other chains.

Details on this clone: Its antigen is unidentified.

CDR1 is SGHRS and CDR2 is YFSETQ in the germline V gene. The CDR3 consists of 16 residues. V dropped 4 bases and J dropped 4; count of bases not matched to a gene: 9. The J gene is TRBJ2-2, the V gene TRBV5-1; 8 bases line up with TRBD1. This clonotype was sampled from a male donor in good health and CMV-seropositive. The material sequenced was PBMCs. CDR3 loop: CASSLQDRVVTGELFF. For the CDR3, the DNA is TGCGCCAGCAGCCTCCAGGACAGGGTTGTCACCGGGGAGCTGTTTTTT.